This T cell receptor (beta chain) emerged from a study of blood T cell repertoires in COVID-19. Assay: immunoSEQ multiplex PCR; the TCRdb copy retains only in-frame clones and omits some. The sample lists roughly 120,000 clones; roughly nine tenths were seen once. The count of this clone is one. Sequenced: peripheral blood. This clonotype originated in a man aged 55-75 years with COVID-19, enrolled during active disease.

CDR3 amino acids: CASSERQGANTEQFF. In DNA form, the CDR3 reads TGTGCCAGCAGTGAAAGGCAGGGGGCAAATACTGAGCAGTTCTTC. The chain is built from TRBV2 and TRBJ2-1; 8 nucleotides agree with TRBD1. This CDR3 has 15 amino acids. V lost 2 bases to trimming and J lost 9 bases; unmatched junction nucleotides: 9. CDR1 and CDR2 (germline): SNHLY, FYNNEI.